The next 17 T cell receptor beta chains were all read from a single sample in a study of shared clonotypes between healthy human individuals. Here immunoSEQ multiplex PCR was the method, and the copy in TCRdb shows in-frame clones only, minus some. The sample carries approximately 1,000,000 clones, 70% to 80% recorded once. Sample: memory CD4+ T cells from PBMCs. Subset indicated: CD45RA-negative fraction. The receptors shown here come from a man between 18 and 35 years old in good health. Some clones in this sample may be carry-over from other donors' samples.

V and J are TRBV4-1 and TRBJ1-2; maybe TRBD1 (5 bases). V was clipped by 3 bases and J by 1 base, with 15 bases between them. The CDR3 loop spans 16 amino acids. Germline CDR1 MGHRA, CDR2 YSYEKL. CDR3 loop: CASSQSFGGNNYGYTF. The DNA for the CDR3 is TGCGCCAGCAGCCAGAGCTTCGGGGGGAATAACTATGGCTACACCTTC.

V usage is TRBV15 and J usage is TRBJ1-4, with D maybe TRBD1 (6 bases). Germline CDR1 is LNHNV and CDR2 is YYDKDF (reference sequence). Trimming removed 0 bases at V and 4 bases at J, with 9 bases between. This CDR3 is built from 15 residues. CDR3 loop: CATSRETGVNEKLFF. The CDR3 nucleotides are TGTGCCACCAGCAGAGAGACAGGAGTTAATGAAAAACTGTTTTTT.

The genes are TRBV4-2 and TRBJ2-1, with TRBD2 matching 12 bases. There are 16 residues in the CDR3. The germline gives CDR1 LGHNA, CDR2 YNFKEQ. With V trimmed by 1 base and J by 9 bases, 7 bases remained unmatched. The DNA for the CDR3 is TGTGCCAGCAGCCAAGGGGCTAGCGGGAGGGCCGGTGAGCAGTTCTTC. Translated, it gives CASSQGASGRAGEQFF.

This clone was seen a few times. The identical CDR3 is also encoded by other nucleotide sequences in the sample. In nucleotides, the CDR3 is TGTGCCAGCAGCTTAATCGGTCCGGGCGGGGAGCTGTTTTTT. This translates into CASSLIGPGGELFF. The chain joins TRBV7-3 to TRBJ2-2, with D hard to call. The CDR3 has 14 residues. Germline CDR1 SGHTA, CDR2 FQGTGA. V lost 1 base to trimming and J lost 7 bases, with 10 bases between them. The whole variable domain, filled in from reference TRBV7-3 and TRBJ2-2, reads GAGVSQTPSNKVTEKGKYVELRCDPISGHTALYWYRQSLGQGPEFLIYFQGTGAADDSGLPNDRFFAVRPEGSVSTLKIQRTERGDSAVYLCASSLIGPGGELFFGEGSRLTVL.

The chain links TRBV4-3 to TRBJ1-2; TRBD1 aligns across 9 bases. The CDR3 loop spans 15 amino acids. After removal of 4 bases from V and 8 bases from J, the junction contained 11 bases not matched to a gene. In germline, CDR1 is LGHNA, CDR2 YSLEER. The CDR3 loop is CASSPEVQGAGGYTF. CDR3 in DNA: TGCGCCAGCAGCCCAGAGGTACAGGGGGCTGGCGGCTACACCTTC.

This clone has at least ten counts. The chain recombines TRBV29-1 with TRBJ2-3; possible D gene TRBD1, 6 bases. There are 17 residues in the CDR3. Germline CDR1 reads SQVTM; CDR2 reads ANQGSEA. The V and J ends lost 7 bases and 0 bases respectively, with 23 bases between them. For the CDR3, the DNA is TGCAGCGCTCGCTCCCCTGGCCAGGGGACCAGCACAGATACGCAGTATTTT. It yields the protein CSARSPGQGTSTDTQYF.

The V gene is TRBV21-1, the J gene TRBJ1-4. TRBV21-1 is given as a pseudogene. The CDR3 extends over 14 amino acids. CDR3 DNA sequence: TGTGCCAGCTGCTACGGGTCCACTAATGAAAAACTGTTTTTT. Protein sequence: CASCYGSTNEKLFF.

The chain employs TRBV5-1 and TRBJ1-2, with unresolved D. Trimming stripped 4 bases from V and 7 bases from J, with 20 bases between. CDR3 length: 15 residues. The germline gives CDR1 SGHRS, CDR2 YFSETQ. CDR3 residues: CASSLTSGWGLGYTF. The DNA for the CDR3 is TGCGCCAGCAGCCTGACCTCAGGTTGGGGTCTTGGCTACACCTTC.

The gene calls are TRBV6-6 and TRBJ1-5; 7 positions match TRBD1. V lost 2 bases and J lost 7; bases outside the gene matches: 8. The CDR3 is 15 amino acids. Germline V gene lookup returns CDR1 MNHNY and CDR2 SVGAGI (reference sequence). DNA for the CDR3: TGTGCCAGCAGTTACGGACAGGACAGTTCCCAGCCCCAGCATTTT. Protein product: CASSYGQDSSQPQHF.

The count of this clone is one. The rearrangement joins TRBV2 to TRBJ2-5, with unresolved D. V was cut by 4 bases and J by 5 bases, with 14 bases left in between. Germline-derived CDR1 and CDR2 are SNHLY and FYNNEI. CDR3 length: 14 amino acids. CDR3 protein: CASSGSSRAETQYF. Written as DNA, the CDR3 is TGTGCCAGCAGTGGGTCTTCTCGGGCCGAGACCCAGTACTTC.

Concerning this clone itself: Additional DNA sequences in this sample encode the identical CDR3. The J gene is TRBJ2-3, the V gene TRBV19, with D perhaps being TRBD1 or TRBD2 (5 bases each). V lost 8 bases to trimming and J lost 3 bases, with 12 bases between them. The CDR3 is 13 residues long. CDR1 LNHDA and CDR2 SQIVND come from the germline V gene (reference sequence). The CDR3 sequence: CASGTRGTDTQYF. The CDR3, as DNA: TGTGCCAGTGGGACGAGGGGAACAGATACGCAGTATTTT.

The chain is built from TRBV7-2 and TRBJ1-1; tentatively, D is TRBD1 (6 bases). The CDR3 runs 14 residues. V shed 2 bases and J shed 2 bases, with 9 bases lying between them. Germline CDR1 SGHTA, CDR2 FQGNSA. The CDR3: CASSLYRDNTEAFF. The CDR3 DNA reads TGTGCCAGCAGCTTATACAGGGATAACACTGAAGCTTTCTTT.

V usage is TRBV7-3 and J usage is TRBJ2-3; TRBD1 matches at 7 bases. V shed 3 bases and J 4 bases; nucleotides not matched to a gene: 7. Germline lookup yields CDR1 SGHTA and CDR2 FQGTGA. CDR3 length: 15 amino acids. CDR3 sequence reads: CASSLTGFGADTQYF. Here the CDR3 DNA reads TGTGCCAGCAGCTTGACAGGGTTTGGGGCAGATACGCAGTATTTT. The full variable domain, in which reference TRBV7-3 and TRBJ2-3 provide the parts outside the CDR3, is GAGVSQTPSNKVTEKGKYVELRCDPISGHTALYWYRQSLGQGPEFLIYFQGTGAADDSGLPNDRFFAVRPEGSVSTLKIQRTERGDSAVYLCASSLTGFGADTQYFGPGTRLTVL.

The chain links TRBV27 to TRBJ1-1; D ambiguous. The CDR3 is 14 residues long. The germline gives CDR1 MNHEY, CDR2 SMNVEV (reference sequence). Trimming took 1 base from V and 2 from J, leaving 8 bases between them. CDR3 protein: CASSLLQTNTEAFF. The DNA for the CDR3 is TGTGCCAGCAGTTTATTGCAGACTAACACTGAAGCTTTCTTT.

The DNA for the CDR3 is TGTGCCAGCAGCTATTCCCCTGGCTCCTACAATGAGCAGTTCTTC. Protein product: CASSYSPGSYNEQFF. The V gene is TRBV9, the J gene TRBJ2-1; no clear D. Germline V gene data show CDR1 as SGDLS and CDR2 as YYNGEE. The CDR3 sequence is 15 residues long. V was shortened by 4 bases and J by 0 bases, with 11 bases between the two germline ends.

The V call is TRBV5-1, the J call TRBJ2-2; unclear D gene. This CDR3 region has 15 residues. The V end was cut by 0 bases, the J end by 3 bases, with 9 bases between. Germline-derived CDR1 and CDR2 are SGHRS and YFSETQ. The CDR3 nucleotides are TGCGCCAGCAGCTTGGGGCAGCCTGACACCGGGGAGCTGTTTTTT. Translating gives CASSLGQPDTGELFF.

This clone was seen a single time. A much larger clone sits a single nucleotide away, making a read error possible. The sample contains more than one DNA sequence encoding this CDR3. This sequence joins TRBV2 and TRBJ2-7; D perhaps matches TRBD1 (6 bases). The germline CDR1 and CDR2 sequences are SNHLY and FYNNEI. Trimming shortened V by 5 bases and J by 3 bases, and 8 bases separated the two germline ends. The CDR3 covers 12 residues. This chain's CDR3 is CASSLDSYEQYF. DNA of the CDR3: TGTGCCAGCAGTTTGGACAGCTACGAGCAGTACTTC.